This is a list of T cell receptor beta chains from one sample in a study of T cell responses to AZD1222 COVID-19 vaccine. Profiled with immunoSEQ multiplex PCR; TCRdb holds only in-frame clones, not every one. The sample has fewer than 150,000 clones; about 93% are singletons. The source was peripheral blood, collected 28 days after the second AZD1222 dose. The receptors were gathered from an adult who received the AZD1222 COVID-19 vaccine. The conserved cysteine and the conserved F or W are not part of the CDR3 here.

V gene: TRBV6-2/TRBV6-3; J gene: TRBJ2-5; CDR3 protein: ASSHQETQY
V gene: TRBV6-2/TRBV6-3; J gene: TRBJ2-7; CDR3 protein: ASSFPPDSLSSYEQY
V gene: TRBV7-8; J gene: TRBJ2-3; CDR3 protein: ASSPAGEGTDTQY
V gene: TRBV18; J gene: TRBJ1-2; CDR3 protein: ASSLQGDNGYT
V gene: TRBV5-4; J gene: TRBJ1-2; CDR3 protein: ASRGQGDGYT
V gene: TRBV7-2; J gene: TRBJ1-5; CDR3 protein: ASSRDWGGQPQH
V gene: TRBV11-2; J gene: TRBJ1-2; CDR3 protein: ASSPRQNYGYT
V gene: TRBV5-6; J gene: TRBJ1-2; CDR3 protein: ASSLVSKGGGGYT
V gene: TRBV10-1; J gene: TRBJ2-5; CDR3 protein: ASSASGGAGETQY
V gene: TRBV6-5; J gene: TRBJ1-1; CDR3 protein: ASSYGRGLMGTEAF
V gene: TRBV3-1/TRBV3-2; J gene: TRBJ1-5; CDR3 protein: ASSQGVIGNQPQH
V gene: TRBV2; J gene: TRBJ2-2; CDR3 protein: ASSIPGGPDTGELF
V gene: TRBV12-3/TRBV12-4; J gene: TRBJ1-1; CDR3 protein: ASRARTATEAF
V gene: TRBV5-1; J gene: TRBJ2-7; CDR3 protein: ASRLRDTISYEQY
V gene: TRBV19; J gene: TRBJ2-7; CDR3 protein: ASSPGQGINEQY
V gene: TRBV5-1; J gene: TRBJ2-7; CDR3 protein: ASSWRDEQY
V gene: TRBV5-1; J gene: TRBJ1-1; CDR3 protein: ASSYYSRSSSETEAF
V gene: TRBV6-2/TRBV6-3; J gene: TRBJ2-7; CDR3 protein: ASSYAGAPGEQY
V gene: TRBV7-8; J gene: TRBJ1-2; CDR3 protein: ASSPTDGASDGYT
V gene: TRBV27; J gene: TRBJ1-1; CDR3 protein: ASSKYRTGQAEAF
V gene: TRBV14; J gene: TRBJ2-3; CDR3 protein: ASSFGGDLDTQY
V gene: TRBV4-2; J gene: TRBJ1-3; CDR3 protein: ASSQVGLTSNTIY
V gene: TRBV7-2; J gene: TRBJ1-1; CDR3 protein: ASSLSYAVGTEAF
V gene: TRBV5-8; J gene: TRBJ1-2; CDR3 protein: ASSLAFRGRQYGYT
V gene: TRBV9; J gene: TRBJ2-7; CDR3 protein: ASSGRLAGEYEQY
V gene: TRBV18; J gene: TRBJ2-7; CDR3 protein: ASSPRGASGAGEQY
V gene: TRBV4-3; J gene: TRBJ2-1; CDR3 protein: ASSQGTSGYNEQF
V gene: TRBV7-9; J gene: TRBJ1-2; CDR3 protein: ASSRDQYYGYT
V gene: TRBV27; J gene: TRBJ1-6; CDR3 protein: ASSHNKDSPLH
V gene: TRBV7-9; J gene: TRBJ2-5; CDR3 protein: ASSTRGPGARETQY
V gene: TRBV27; J gene: TRBJ2-2; CDR3 protein: ASRTGPGQPFTGELF
V gene: TRBV27; J gene: TRBJ2-2; CDR3 protein: ASSSEREGFRELF
V gene: TRBV30; J gene: TRBJ1-1; CDR3 protein: ALGRQEDTEAF
V gene: TRBV10-3; J gene: TRBJ2-1; CDR3 protein: AISFGRNNEQF
V gene: TRBV7-6; J gene: TRBJ2-5; CDR3 protein: ASTLTGTQY
V gene: TRBV5-4; J gene: TRBJ2-7; CDR3 protein: ASSRLAGGTYEQY
V gene: TRBV5-1; J gene: TRBJ1-5; CDR3 protein: ASRSARGGLGNQPQH
V gene: TRBV12-2; J gene: TRBJ1-5; CDR3 protein: ASRNLGHFGQPQH
V gene: TRBV29-1; J gene: TRBJ1-1; CDR3 protein: SAIQFGQGEGEAF
V gene: TRBV6-5; J gene: TRBJ1-6; CDR3 protein: AGGGNSPLH
V gene: TRBV5-6; J gene: TRBJ2-5; CDR3 protein: ASSLTGEETQY
V gene: TRBV12-3/TRBV12-4; J gene: TRBJ1-2; CDR3 protein: ASSSFVWNGYT